This is a list of T cell receptor beta chains from one sample in a study of T cell repertoires in cytomegalovirus infection. TCRdb re-called the reads through MiXCR, storing one row per CDR3 protein. The sample carries roughly 100,000 distinct CDR3 sequences, about 15% recorded once. Source material: PBMCs. Receptors originate from a human donor in good health (CMV status not recorded). Some clones in this sample may be carry-over from other donors' samples. The CDR3 runs from the conserved cysteine through the conserved F or W. The D gene is left open where the match is weak. Some rows mark clone size as missing; the rest say once, few, many or name a class of expanded clone.

>16|.|TRBJ2-7|TRBV7-2|TRBD2
CASSLGPGGTTYEQYF
TGTGCCAGCAGCTTAGGTCCCGGGGGGACCACCTACGAGCAGTACTTC
>11|few|TRBJ2-3|TRBV7-9|.
CASTQQSSQYF
TGTGCCAGCACCCAACAGTCGTCGCAGTATTTT
>14|many|TRBJ2-4|TRBV7-2|.
CASSPRVGENIQYF
TGTGCCAGCAGCCCTCGGGTGGGGGAAAACATTCAGTACTTC
>13|few|TRBJ1-1|TRBV2|TRBD1
CASSPTGDTEAFF
TGTGCCAGCAGTCCCACAGGGGACACTGAAGCTTTCTTT
>15|many|TRBJ2-2|TRBV5-1|TRBD2
CASRAGTSGTGELFF
TGCGCCAGCAGGGCGGGGACTAGCGGCACCGGGGAGCTGTTTTTT
>14|few|TRBJ2-5|TRBV15|.
CATSRDPGRETQYF
TGTGCCACCAGCAGAGATCCAGGGAGGGAGACCCAGTACTTC
>13|few|TRBJ2-3|TRBV4-3|.
CASSQDVWDTQYF
TGCGCCAGCAGCCAAGATGTATGGGATACGCAGTATTTT
>14|many|TRBJ2-3|TRBV7-2|TRBD2
CASRLAGSTDTQYF
TGTGCCAGCAGACTAGCGGGGAGCACAGATACGCAGTATTTT
>13|many|TRBJ1-1|TRBV7-2|.
CASSLMVGTEAFF
TGTGCCAGCAGCTTAATGGTGGGCACTGAAGCTTTCTTT
>14|.|TRBJ1-1|TRBV5-1|.
CASSLTSGDTEAFF
TGCGCCAGCAGCTTGACTTCAGGGGATACTGAAGCTTTCTTT
>12|few|TRBJ2-5|TRBV7-3|.
CASSLLVETQYF
TGTGCCAGCAGCTTATTAGTGGAGACCCAGTACTTC
>15|few|TRBJ2-2|TRBV7-9|.
CASSLRRGGGGELFF
TGTGCCAGCAGCTTACGGCGCGGGGGCGGCGGGGAGCTGTTTTTT
>15|.|TRBJ2-1|TRBV4-3|.
CASSQERGIDNEQFF
TGCGCCAGCAGCCAAGAGAGGGGGATCGACAATGAGCAGTTCTTC
>12|.|TRBJ2-5|TRBV10-3|.
CAIRAGEETQYF
TGTGCCATCAGGGCAGGGGAAGAGACCCAGTACTTC
>17|many|TRBJ2-2|TRBV9|TRBD2
CASSAHPGLARTGELFF
TGTGCCAGCAGCGCACACCCGGGACTAGCGAGAACCGGGGAGCTGTTTTTT
>15|many|TRBJ2-2|TRBV7-9|.
CASSLGRSNTGELFF
TGTGCCAGCAGCTTAGGACGATCTAACACCGGGGAGCTGTTTTTT
>14|.|TRBJ2-1|TRBV19|.
CASSAHGIHNEQFF
TGTGCCAGTAGTGCCCATGGGATCCACAATGAGCAGTTCTTC
>14|.|TRBJ1-6|TRBV19|.
CASSIPGANSPLHF
TGTGCCAGTAGTATACCAGGTGCGAATTCACCCCTCCACTTT
>13|many|TRBJ2-2|TRBV7-3|TRBD1
CASSPQGDGELFF
TGTGCCAGCAGCCCCCAGGGGGATGGGGAGCTGTTTTTT
>14|few|TRBJ2-5|TRBV12-3/TRBV12-4|TRBD2
CASSPQAGGETQYF
TGTGCCAGCAGTCCACAGGCGGGGGGAGAGACCCAGTACTTC
>13|medium-sized|TRBJ1-2|TRBV12-3/TRBV12-4|TRBD1
CASSQRTGHGYTF
TGTGCCAGCAGTCAACGGACAGGCCATGGCTACACCTTC
>15|.|TRBJ1-5|TRBV6-1|.
CVSKWGTLWDQPQHF
TGTGTCAGCAAGTGGGGGACTCTATGGGATCAGCCCCAGCATTTT
>14|.|TRBJ2-2|TRBV6-2/TRBV6-3|.
CASSYSRGTGELFF
TGTGCCAGCAGTTACTCGAGAGGGACCGGGGAGCTGTTTTTT
>16|many|TRBJ2-2|TRBV12-3/TRBV12-4|.
CASSGGRRTNTGELFF
TGTGCCAGCAGTGGAGGGAGAAGAACGAACACCGGGGAGCTGTTTTTT
>14|.|TRBJ2-3|TRBV28|TRBD2
CATGGGAITDTQYF
TGTGCCACGGGCGGGGGGGCCATCACAGATACGCAGTATTTT
>16|many|TRBJ2-7|TRBV7-6|TRBD1
CASSPVGTGIPYEQYF
TGTGCCAGCAGCCCCGTAGGGACAGGGATTCCATACGAGCAGTACTTC
>14|.|TRBJ2-2|TRBV20-1|.
CSARGWGITGELFF
TGCAGTGCTAGAGGCTGGGGGATAACCGGGGAGCTGTTTTTT
>13|many|TRBJ1-5|TRBV19|.
CASTTGSNQPQHF
TGTGCCAGTACCACAGGCTCCAATCAGCCCCAGCATTTT
>12|many|TRBJ2-7|TRBV7-2|.
CASSLSVDVQYF
TGTGCCAGCAGCTTATCGGTTGACGTGCAGTACTTC
>16|.|TRBJ1-1|TRBV6-5|.
CASSFLGGTHNAEAFF
TGTGCCAGCAGTTTCCTTGGGGGGACTCATAACGCTGAAGCTTTCTTT
>15|many|TRBJ2-5|TRBV7-2|.
CASSPWGVRLETQYF
TGTGCCAGCAGCCCCTGGGGGGTCCGCTTGGAGACCCAGTACTTC
>13|.|TRBJ2-7|TRBV9|.
CASSAEGTYEQYF
TGTGCCAGCAGCGCGGAGGGGACCTACGAGCAGTACTTC